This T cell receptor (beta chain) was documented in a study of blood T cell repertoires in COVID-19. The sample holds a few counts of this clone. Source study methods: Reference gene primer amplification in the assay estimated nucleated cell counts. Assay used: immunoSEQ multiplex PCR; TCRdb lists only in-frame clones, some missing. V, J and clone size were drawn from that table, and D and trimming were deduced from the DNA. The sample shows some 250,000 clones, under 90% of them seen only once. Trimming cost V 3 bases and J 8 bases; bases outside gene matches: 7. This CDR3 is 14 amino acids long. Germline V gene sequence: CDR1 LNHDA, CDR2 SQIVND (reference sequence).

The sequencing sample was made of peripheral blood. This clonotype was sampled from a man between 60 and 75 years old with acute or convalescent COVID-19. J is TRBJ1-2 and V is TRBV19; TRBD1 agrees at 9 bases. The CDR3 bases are TGTGCCAGTAGTATGGGACAGGGCACTGGCGGCTACACCTTC. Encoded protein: CASSMGQGTGGYTF.